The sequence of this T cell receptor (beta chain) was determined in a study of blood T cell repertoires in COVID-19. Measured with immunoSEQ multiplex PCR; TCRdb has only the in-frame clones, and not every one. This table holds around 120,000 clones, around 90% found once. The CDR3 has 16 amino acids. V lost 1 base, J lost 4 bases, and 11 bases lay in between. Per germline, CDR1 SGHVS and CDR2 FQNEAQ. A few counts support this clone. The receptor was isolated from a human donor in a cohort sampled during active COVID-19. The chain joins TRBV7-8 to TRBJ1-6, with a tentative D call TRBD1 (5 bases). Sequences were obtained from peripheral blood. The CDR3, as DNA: TGTGCCAGCAGCTTAGTCCAGGGAAATTATAATTCACCCCTCCACTTT. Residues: CASSLVQGNYNSPLHF.